This TCR beta chain was identified during a study of CD8 T cells in Susac syndrome. The RNA, about 0.45 to 1 ug, was put through reverse transcription using random hexamers. TCRdb passed the immunoSEQ multiplex PCR reads through MiXCR, listing each CDR3 protein once. The sample consists of 140,000 or so distinct CDR3 sequences, approximately 94% of them appearing once. The germline V and J ends were trimmed by 4 bases and 6 bases, with 20 bases remaining between them. In germline, CDR1 is SGHDT, CDR2 YYEEEE. CDR3 length: 15 amino acids. The sequenced sample consisted of CD4+ T cells from PBMCs. The sequence came from a human donor in good health. J is TRBJ2-7 and V is TRBV5-6; a possible D gene is TRBD2 (5 bases). The CDR3 region is CASSPPGGLRGEQYF. The CDR3 bases are TGTGCCAGCAGCCCGCCCGGCGGCCTTCGGGGCGAGCAGTACTTC.